This T cell receptor (beta chain) was recorded in a study of T cells in Graves' hyperthyroidism and ophthalmopathy. The sample holds a few counts of this clonotype. TCR beta CDR3 regions were amplified from RNA transcripts. Initially, a first-round RT-PCR of the TCR CDR3 employed the HTBI primer set. TCRdb re-derived calls from the multiplex PCR reads in MiXCR, one entry per CDR3 protein. The profile covers fewer than 350,000 distinct CDR3 sequences, with approximately 16% appearing a single time and over 30% taken by the ten largest. Newly diagnosed hyperthyroidism patients aged 18 to 65 years had disease lasting under 2 months. This sequence originates from a woman aged 45-65 years with Graves' hyperthyroidism that later progressed to Graves' ophthalmopathy. Material: blood.

Here the CDR3 DNA reads TGTGCCAGCACCCCACAGGGGTCGGACTACGAGCAGTACTTC. This codes for CASTPQGSDYEQYF. The chain joins TRBV6-1 to TRBJ2-7; 7 bases map to TRBD1. Trimming removed 7 bases from V and 3 bases from J; junction bases left unmatched: 9. Germline V gives CDR1 MNHNS, CDR2 SASEGT. The CDR3 runs to 14 residues.